This record concerns one T cell receptor (beta chain) sequence. The data belong to a study of blood T cell repertoires in COVID-19. Study background: In each case, the material was cDNA or gDNA derived from T cells, B-cell-depleted T cells, or PBMCs.

Clones were sequenced by immunoSEQ multiplex PCR, and TCRdb holds only the in-frame ones, with some missing. The table includes fewer than 250,000 clones, about four fifths detected once. The germline V gene has CDR1 SEHNR and CDR2 FQNEAQ (reference sequence). V gave up 3 bases and J gave up 1 base, with 5 bases separating them. The CDR3 length is 13 residues. This TCR came from a man in his fifties or sixties with acute or convalescent COVID-19. The specimen sequenced was peripheral blood. The rearrangement uses TRBV7-9 and TRBJ2-3; the D is unclear. The CDR3 here is CASSFPGTDTQYF. The CDR3 coding sequence is TGTGCCAGCAGCTTTCCGGGCACAGATACGCAGTATTTT.